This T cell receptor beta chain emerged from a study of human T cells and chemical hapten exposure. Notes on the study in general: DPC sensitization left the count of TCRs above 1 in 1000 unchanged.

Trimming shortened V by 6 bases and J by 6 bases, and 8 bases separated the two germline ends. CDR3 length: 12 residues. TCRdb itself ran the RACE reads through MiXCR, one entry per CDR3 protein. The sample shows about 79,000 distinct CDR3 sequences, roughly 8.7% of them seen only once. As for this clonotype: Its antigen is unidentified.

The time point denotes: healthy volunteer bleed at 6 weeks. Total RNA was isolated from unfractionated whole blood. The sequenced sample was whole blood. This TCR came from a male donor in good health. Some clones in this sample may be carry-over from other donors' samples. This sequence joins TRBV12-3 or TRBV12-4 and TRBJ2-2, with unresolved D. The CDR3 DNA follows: TGTGCCAGCAGCGCCTGGGCCGGGGAGCTGTTTTTT. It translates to CASSAWAGELFF.